One and the same sample provided the 13 T cell receptor beta chains below, sequenced in a study of beta chain features in type 1 diabetes. The study reverse transcribed the entire isolated RNA, so it sequenced expressed TCRB transcripts. The data were produced by immunoSEQ multiplex PCR, yet TCRdb's version contains in-frame clones alone and is incomplete. In the table there are roughly 170,000 clones, 10% to 15% of which are singletons. The sequencing sample was made of central memory CD4+ T cells from blood. The receptor set was obtained from a woman under 30 in good health.

This clone showed up just a few times. The chain has TRBV14 and TRBJ2-7; 15 bases agree with TRBD2. CDR3 length: 20 residues. Germline CDR1 SGHDN, CDR2 FVKESK. The V gene end was trimmed by 4 bases and the J gene end by 2 bases; junction bases not matched to a gene: 15. This CDR3 is CASSRRAGTSGRWMTYEQYF. The CDR3 DNA reads TGTGCCAGCAGCCGACGAGCCGGGACTAGCGGGAGGTGGATGACCTACGAGCAGTACTTC.

The table lists this clone with a few counts. The rearrangement uses TRBV30 and TRBJ2-1, with 8 nucleotides matching TRBD2. V shed 3 bases and J 7 bases; nucleotides not matched to a gene: 8. The CDR3 runs 14 residues. Germline V gives CDR1 GTSNPN, CDR2 SVGIG (reference sequence). Here the CDR3 DNA reads TGTGCCTGGAGCCCCAGCGGGAGCTGGAATGAGCAGTTCTTC. Translated: CAWSPSGSWNEQFF.

The chain couples TRBV2 to TRBJ2-7, with 15 bases identical to TRBD2. The CDR3 is made up of 15 amino acids. Per germline, CDR1 SNHLY and CDR2 FYNNEI. V was clipped by 4 bases and J by 9 bases; unmatched bases: 7. The chain's CDR3 is CASSVEGTSGRRQYF. CDR3 coding DNA: TGTGCCAGCAGTGTAGAGGGGACTAGCGGGAGGAGGCAGTACTTC.

This clone was recorded a few times. This chain uses TRBV4-3 with TRBJ2-7, with a possible D match to TRBD1 (6 bases). The CDR3 is made up of 14 amino acids. Germline CDR1 and CDR2: LGHNA and YSLEER. Trimming cost V 3 bases and J 3 bases, with 12 bases left between them. As DNA, the CDR3 is TGCGCCAGCAGCCAGAGTACCAGGGGCTACGAGCAGTACTTC. Encoded protein: CASSQSTRGYEQYF.

In this sample, this clone turned up a few times. The chain couples TRBV5-8 to TRBJ1-2; D might be TRBD1 (5 bases). The V end lost 0 bases, the J end lost 2 bases, and 11 bases lay between the germline ends. There are 15 residues in the CDR3. Per the germline V gene, CDR1 is SGHTS and CDR2 is YDEGEE. Here the CDR3 reads CASSLALPGNYGYTF. As DNA, the CDR3 is TGTGCCAGCAGCTTGGCGCTTCCAGGGAACTATGGCTACACCTTC.

This clone came up a few times. The chain employs TRBV7-2 and TRBJ2-5; 11 bases map to TRBD2. Germline V gene sequence: CDR1 SGHTA, CDR2 FQGNSA. Germline trimming cut 6 bases from V and 4 bases from J; bases unmatched to any gene: 10. There are 16 residues in the CDR3. CDR3 region: CASRLSGTSGLETQYF. CDR3 bases: TGTGCCAGCAGATTATCCGGGACTAGCGGATTAGAGACCCAGTACTTC.

The rearrangement joins TRBV29-1 to TRBJ1-3; D is uncertain. This CDR3 is 14 amino acids long. The V end lost 4 bases, the J end lost 4 bases, and 14 bases lay between the germline ends. Germline CDR1 and CDR2: SQVTM and ANQGSEA. For the CDR3, the DNA is TGCAGCGTTGTTATAGGAGGAGAGGGAAACACCATATATTTT. This translates into CSVVIGGEGNTIYF.

This chain joins TRBV5-1 and TRBJ2-3; 12 nucleotides align to TRBD2. Trimming removed 2 bases from V and 4 bases from J; junction bases left unmatched: 11. Germline-derived CDR1 and CDR2 are SGHRS and YFSETQ. CDR3 length: 18 amino acids. The CDR3 nucleotides are TGCGCCAGCAGCTTCCGCCCACTGACTAGCGGGAGCTCAGATACGCAGTATTTT. This encodes CASSFRPLTSGSSDTQYF.

This clone was recorded at least ten times. This chain connects TRBV6-1 to TRBJ2-6; TRBD1 matches at 12 bases. J lost 3 bases, V lost 4 bases, and 10 bases had no gene match. The CDR3 is 19 residues long. Germline values: CDR1 MNHNS, CDR2 SASEGT. Here the CDR3 reads CASSGPLGTGGFGANVLTF. The CDR3 DNA reads TGTGCCAGCAGTGGTCCCCTCGGGACAGGGGGCTTTGGGGCCAACGTCCTGACTTTC.

This clone has just a few counts. The V call is TRBV28, the J call TRBJ2-7; the D gene is possibly TRBD1 (5 bases). In germline, CDR1 is MDHEN, CDR2 SYDVKM. Deletions cut 6 bases from V and 7 bases from J, with 10 bases between. This CDR3 region has 11 residues. In DNA form, the CDR3 reads TGTGCCAGCAGGACCCACAGGGAGCAGTACTTC. Protein sequence: CASRTHREQYF.

The J gene is TRBJ2-2, the V gene TRBV4-3; weak D call: TRBD2 (5 bases). There are 15 residues in the CDR3. Trimming shortened V by 2 bases and J by 3 bases, and 10 bases separated the two germline ends. Germline V gene lookup returns CDR1 LGHNA and CDR2 YSLEER. As DNA, the CDR3 is TGCGCCAGCAGCCAAATCCCCGGGGACACCGGGGAGCTGTTTTTT. Its protein product is CASSQIPGDTGELFF.

This clone was counted a few times. The CDR3 coding sequence is TGTGCCAGCAGTTACAAGGGACAGGGGTTCGAGCAGTACTTC. Translation: CASSYKGQGFEQYF. This chain joins TRBV6-5 and TRBJ2-7; 10 bases align to TRBD1. The CDR3 loop spans 14 amino acids. V lost 2 bases to trimming and J lost 6 bases; unmatched junction nucleotides: 4. Germline V gives CDR1 MNHEY, CDR2 SVGAGI.

The chain links TRBV4-3 to TRBJ2-5; 7 nucleotides align to TRBD2. Germline trimming cut 1 base from V and 2 bases from J; bases unmatched to any gene: 7. The CDR3 consists of 16 residues. Germline CDR1 reads LGHNA; CDR2 reads YSLEER. The CDR3 DNA reads TGCGCCAGCAGCCAAGGATCAGCGGGAAGACAAGAGACCCAGTACTTC. It codes for CASSQGSAGRQETQYF.